This T cell receptor beta chain was captured by sequencing in a study of CD8 T cells in ankylosing spondylitis. Findings and limits, study-wide: The study identified a TCR beta motif of roughly eight highly homologous variants that appeared characteristic of ankylosing spondylitis blood. CD8+ cells made up the disease-linked clones, which were relatively rare in peripheral blood. Reportedly, significant enrichment of disease-linked clones occurred in matched ankylosing spondylitis synovial fluid.

On this clonotype: The antigen remains unidentified.

V was trimmed by 1 base and J by 0 bases, leaving 6 bases between them. Germline V gene data show CDR1 as MGHRA and CDR2 as YSYEKL. This CDR3 is built from 14 residues. With molecular barcodes, quantitative 5'-RACE was used to make the TCR beta libraries. MiXCR, applied by TCRdb to the 5' RACE reads, yields one record per CDR3 protein. The profile shows 380,000 or so distinct CDR3 sequences, 20% of them singletons. The sample was blood, either unsorted or a sorted T cell fraction (not recorded which). The TCR sequence derives from a male donor with ankylosing spondylitis or in good health (not recorded which). J is TRBJ1-1 and V is TRBV4-1; D uncertain. The CDR3 DNA reads TGCGCCAGCAGCCAAGGACTATTGAACACTGAAGCTTTCTTT. It codes for CASSQGLLNTEAFF.